This is a list of T cell receptor beta chains from one sample in a study of cytomegalovirus exposure and HLA in healthy donors. Profiled with immunoSEQ multiplex PCR; TCRdb holds only in-frame clones, not every one. The sample has roughly 52,000 clones; 90% to 95% are singletons. Specimen: PBMCs. These receptors came from a woman between 18 and 29 years old in good health and CMV-seropositive. The CDR3 runs from the conserved cysteine through the conserved F or W. Each record gives: J gene, clone size, V gene, D gene, CDR3 DNA, CDR3 protein. The D gene is left open where the match is weak. Where a row states a size, it is once, few, many or the class of an expanded clone; other rows omit it.

J gene: TRBJ1-5
clone size: .
V gene: TRBV19
D gene: TRBD1
CDR3 DNA: TGTGCCAGTAGTATAGGGAGACAGGGAGCTCAGCCCCAGCATTTT
CDR3 protein: CASSIGRQGAQPQHF

J gene: TRBJ1-2
clone size: .
V gene: TRBV6-1
D gene: TRBD1
CDR3 DNA: TGTGCCAGCAGTGTAAACAGGGGGCCCTATGGCTACACCTTC
CDR3 protein: CASSVNRGPYGYTF

J gene: TRBJ2-5
clone size: .
V gene: TRBV28
D gene: TRBD2
CDR3 DNA: TGTGCCAGCAACAACTCCGGGACTAGCGGGTTCTTCCAGTACTTC
CDR3 protein: CASNNSGTSGFFQYF

J gene: TRBJ1-5
clone size: .
V gene: TRBV2
D gene: .
CDR3 DNA: TGTGCCAGCGGAAGTTCAGGGTTCAATCAGCCCCAGCATTTT
CDR3 protein: CASGSSGFNQPQHF

J gene: TRBJ2-3
clone size: .
V gene: TRBV7-2
D gene: TRBD2
CDR3 DNA: TGTGCCAGCAGCTTTCCCCTAGCGGGCACAGATACGCAGTATTTT
CDR3 protein: CASSFPLAGTDTQYF

J gene: TRBJ1-3
clone size: .
V gene: TRBV13
D gene: .
CDR3 DNA: TGTGCCAGCAGCTTACAGGGAAGCTCTGGAAACACCATATATTTT
CDR3 protein: CASSLQGSSGNTIYF

J gene: TRBJ2-7
clone size: .
V gene: TRBV7-9
D gene: TRBD2
CDR3 DNA: TGTGCCAGCAGCGCGGGGGGCCTAGAGCAGTACTTC
CDR3 protein: CASSAGGLEQYF

J gene: TRBJ1-4
clone size: .
V gene: TRBV28
D gene: .
CDR3 DNA: TGTGCCAGCAGTTTTCCCGGAACAGGGAGAGAAAAACTGTTTTTT
CDR3 protein: CASSFPGTGREKLFF

J gene: TRBJ1-1
clone size: .
V gene: TRBV7-8
D gene: .
CDR3 DNA: TGTGCCAGCAGAATCCGGGGGAACACTGAAGCTTTCTTT
CDR3 protein: CASRIRGNTEAFF

J gene: TRBJ2-3
clone size: .
V gene: TRBV4-1
D gene: TRBD2
CDR3 DNA: TGCGCCAGCAGCCAAGATATCTCGCGGGGGGTGATAACAGATACGCAGTATTTT
CDR3 protein: CASSQDISRGVITDTQYF

J gene: TRBJ2-3
clone size: once
V gene: TRBV5-8
D gene: TRBD1
CDR3 DNA: TGTGCCAGCAGCCCCACCGGGACAGCCACAGATACGCAGTATTTT
CDR3 protein: CASSPTGTATDTQYF

J gene: TRBJ1-4
clone size: .
V gene: TRBV5-6
D gene: .
CDR3 DNA: TGTGCCAGCAGCTTGGTGGAGGGAAAAAAACTGTTTTTT
CDR3 protein: CASSLVEGKKLFF

J gene: TRBJ1-1
clone size: .
V gene: TRBV5-1
D gene: .
CDR3 DNA: TGCGCCAGCAGCTTTGGGGTGGGGGGCACTGAAGCTTTCTTT
CDR3 protein: CASSFGVGGTEAFF

J gene: TRBJ2-3
clone size: .
V gene: TRBV11-3
D gene: TRBD1
CDR3 DNA: TGTGCCAGCAGCTCAGGAACAGGGGTTCTGGGCACAGATACGCAGTATTTT
CDR3 protein: CASSSGTGVLGTDTQYF

J gene: TRBJ1-2
clone size: once
V gene: TRBV19
D gene: .
CDR3 DNA: TGTGCCAGTAGTATAGATCAAGAGTTAGCTCATCCTTATGGCTACACCTTC
CDR3 protein: CASSIDQELAHPYGYTF

J gene: TRBJ1-1
clone size: .
V gene: TRBV19
D gene: .
CDR3 DNA: TGTGCCAGTGGGGGGAAAGAGACGAACACTGAAGCTTTCTTT
CDR3 protein: CASGGKETNTEAFF

J gene: TRBJ2-2
clone size: .
V gene: TRBV7-3
D gene: TRBD2
CDR3 DNA: TGTGCCAGCAGCTCGACTAGCGGGGGGTTCGGGGAGCTGTTTTTT
CDR3 protein: CASSSTSGGFGELFF

J gene: TRBJ2-7
clone size: .
V gene: TRBV28
D gene: TRBD2
CDR3 DNA: TGTGCCAGCAGTTTTCCAAGCGGGGCCGCCTACGAGCAGTACTTC
CDR3 protein: CASSFPSGAAYEQYF

J gene: TRBJ2-1
clone size: .
V gene: TRBV18
D gene: .
CDR3 DNA: TGTGCCAGCTCACCAGGGCCCGGGGATGAGCAGTTCTTC
CDR3 protein: CASSPGPGDEQFF

J gene: TRBJ2-3
clone size: .
V gene: TRBV10-2
D gene: .
CDR3 DNA: TGCGCCAGCAGTGATAGAGTGGGGGCGGGCACAGATACGCAGTATTTT
CDR3 protein: CASSDRVGAGTDTQYF

J gene: TRBJ1-1
clone size: .
V gene: TRBV30
D gene: .
CDR3 DNA: TGTGCCTGGAGTGTACACAGTTTGGACACTGAAGCTTTCTTT
CDR3 protein: CAWSVHSLDTEAFF

J gene: TRBJ1-1
clone size: .
V gene: TRBV7-3
D gene: .
CDR3 DNA: TGTGCCAGCAGCTTATCCCAGAACACTGAAGCTTTCTTT
CDR3 protein: CASSLSQNTEAFF

J gene: TRBJ2-7
clone size: .
V gene: TRBV6-1
D gene: .
CDR3 DNA: TGTGCCAGCAGTGCCCACAGATCCGAAGAGCAGTACTTC
CDR3 protein: CASSAHRSEEQYF

J gene: TRBJ1-1
clone size: .
V gene: TRBV27
D gene: TRBD1
CDR3 DNA: TGTGCCAGCAGGGGGTGGGCGACAGGGGTACTCGGGAACACTGAAGCTTTCTTT
CDR3 protein: CASRGWATGVLGNTEAFF

J gene: TRBJ2-7
clone size: once
V gene: TRBV29-1
D gene: TRBD1
CDR3 DNA: TGCAGCGTTTTTACGACAGGGTCGCCAAACGAGCAGTACTTC
CDR3 protein: CSVFTTGSPNEQYF